This T cell receptor beta chain was identified in a study of T-cell memory formation after mild COVID-19. Study results and limitations: Contracting clones, day 15 to 85, had balanced CD4/CD8, and later expanders favored CD4+.

TCRdb re-analysed the 5' RACE reads in MiXCR, keeping a single row per CDR3 protein. The table shows over 400,000 distinct CDR3 sequences, with roughly a quarter occurring only once. On this clonotype itself: Antigen: not known.

This CDR3 has 13 residues. V dropped 2 bases and J dropped 5 bases, with 9 bases sitting between them. In germline, CDR1 is SGHKS, CDR2 YYEKEE (reference sequence). Source material: PBMCs or a T cell subset sorted from them (not recorded which). The clonotype comes from an adult woman who had mild COVID-19 (a few samples of this study predate the infection). Cell type and time point are not known. The gene calls are TRBV5-5 and TRBJ2-3; no definite D call. The CDR3 region has the DNA TGTGCCAGCAGCTTTGGGTTAGTAGATACGCAGTATTTT. Translated: CASSFGLVDTQYF.